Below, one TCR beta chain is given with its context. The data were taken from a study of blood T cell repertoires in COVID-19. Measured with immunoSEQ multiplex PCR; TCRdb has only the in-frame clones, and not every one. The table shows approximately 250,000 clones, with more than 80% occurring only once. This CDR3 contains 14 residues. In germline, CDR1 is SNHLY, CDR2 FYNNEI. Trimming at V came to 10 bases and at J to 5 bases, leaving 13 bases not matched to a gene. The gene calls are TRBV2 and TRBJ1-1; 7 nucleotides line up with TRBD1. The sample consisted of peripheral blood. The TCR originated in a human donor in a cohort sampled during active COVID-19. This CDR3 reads CANTIQGQGTEAFF. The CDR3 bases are TGTGCCAATACCATACAGGGGCAGGGGACTGAAGCTTTCTTT.